This TCR beta chain was recorded in a study of human T cells and chemical hapten exposure. Study-level information: Across the whole study, which lasted roughly 24 weeks, patients were given diphenylcyclopropenone on the scalp once a week. Study-wide results and limits: The study found expanded TCRs formed significantly more large CDR3 similarity clusters than controls.

This sample's time point: patch test 1, 2 weeks after DPC sensitization. Treatment specified: therapeutic diphenylcyclopropenone sensitization with weekly scalp DPC. Original data processing: Samples held a median of 95,638 TCRs, range about 20,000–700,000. TCRdb re-derived calls from the RACE reads in MiXCR, one entry per CDR3 protein. In this record, the V and J calls reflect TCRdb's handling and not the investigators' own analysis. The sample carries about 57,000 distinct CDR3 sequences, about 9% recorded once. Many counts were recorded for this clonotype. Its antigen remains unknown. The material sequenced was whole blood, taken in connection with sensitization to the hapten diphenylcyclopropenone (DPC). The clonotype was recovered from a woman aged 40 to 49 with alopecia areata. Some clones in this sample may be carry-over from other donors' samples.

CDR3 region: CASSYYMNTEAFF. CDR3 sequence (DNA): TGTGCCAGTAGTTACTACATGAACACTGAAGCTTTCTTT. The chain links TRBV19 to TRBJ1-1; D gene unclear. Germline loops: CDR1 LNHDA, CDR2 SQIVND (reference sequence). The CDR3 is made up of 13 amino acids. Trimming stripped 5 bases from V and 0 bases from J, with 7 bases between.